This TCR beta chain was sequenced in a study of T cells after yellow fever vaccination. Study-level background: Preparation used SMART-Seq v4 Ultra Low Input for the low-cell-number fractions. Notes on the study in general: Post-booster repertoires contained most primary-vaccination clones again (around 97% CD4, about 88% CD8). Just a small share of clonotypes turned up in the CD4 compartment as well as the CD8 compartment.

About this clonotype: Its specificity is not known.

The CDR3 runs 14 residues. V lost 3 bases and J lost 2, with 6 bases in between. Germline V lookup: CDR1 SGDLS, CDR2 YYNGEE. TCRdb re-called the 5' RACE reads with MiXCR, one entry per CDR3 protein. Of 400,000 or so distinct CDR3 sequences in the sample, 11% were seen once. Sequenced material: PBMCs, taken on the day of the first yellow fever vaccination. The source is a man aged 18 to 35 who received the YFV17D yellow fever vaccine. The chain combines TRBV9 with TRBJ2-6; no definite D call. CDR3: CASSGDTGANVLTF. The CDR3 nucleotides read TGTGCCAGCAGCGGAGACACTGGGGCCAACGTCCTGACTTTC.